This TCR beta chain came from a study of shared clonotypes between healthy human individuals. Using immunoSEQ multiplex PCR, the repertoire was profiled, and TCRdb retains in-frame clones only, with some absent. The sample carries about half a million clones, about four fifths recorded once. The donors, all of them Caucasian adults, lived in Nashville, Tennessee. Researchers drew on about 90 million PBMCs for genomic DNA from unsorted samples. Germline V gene data show CDR1 as MDHEN and CDR2 as SYDVKM. The CDR3 runs 14 residues. V was clipped by 4 bases and J by 5 bases, with 11 bases between them. The receptor was isolated from a woman in her thirties or forties in good health. Some clones in this sample may be carry-over from other donors' samples. The sequenced material came from PBMCs. The chain links TRBV28 to TRBJ2-2; D is possibly TRBD1 (6 bases). CDR3 region: CASSWTEGTGELFF. In nucleotides, the CDR3 is TGTGCCAGCAGTTGGACAGAGGGGACCGGGGAGCTGTTTTTT.